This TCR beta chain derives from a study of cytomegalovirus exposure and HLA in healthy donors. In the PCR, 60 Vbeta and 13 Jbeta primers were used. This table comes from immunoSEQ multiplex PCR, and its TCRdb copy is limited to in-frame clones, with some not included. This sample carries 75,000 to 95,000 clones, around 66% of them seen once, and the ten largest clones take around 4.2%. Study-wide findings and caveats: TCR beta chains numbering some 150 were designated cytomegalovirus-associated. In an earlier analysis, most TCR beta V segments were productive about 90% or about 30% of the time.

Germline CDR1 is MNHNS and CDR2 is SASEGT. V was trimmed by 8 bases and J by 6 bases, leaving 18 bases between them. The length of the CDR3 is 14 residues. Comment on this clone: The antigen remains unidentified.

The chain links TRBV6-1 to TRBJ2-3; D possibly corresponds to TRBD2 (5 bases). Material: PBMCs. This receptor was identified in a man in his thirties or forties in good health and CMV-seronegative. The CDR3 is CASLSGTHWDTQYF. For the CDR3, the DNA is TGTGCCAGCTTAAGCGGAACCCATTGGGATACGCAGTATTTT.